This T cell receptor beta chain is drawn from a study of blood T cell repertoires in COVID-19. Study details: T cells, B-cell-depleted T cells, or PBMCs supplied cDNA or gDNA.

Original processing notes: By means of reference gene primer amplification, nucleated cell counts were estimated. Generated by immunoSEQ multiplex PCR, the TCRdb table keeps only in-frame clones and is missing some. Clone size and V and J calls were adopted from that table, with D and trimming inferred from the DNA. The sample lists 160,000 or so clones, about 90% occurring once. The sequenced material came from peripheral blood. The sequence was obtained from a man between 60 and 75 years old with acute or convalescent COVID-19.

The CDR3 DNA reads TGTGCCAGCAGCCTACTAGCGGGGGGAAACAATGAGCAGTTCTTC. Residues: CASSLLAGGNNEQFF. The genes are TRBV14 and TRBJ2-1, with TRBD2 identical over 12 bases. The trim removed 4 bases at V and 5 bases at J, leaving 3 bases unmatched. Germline assignment: CDR1 SGHDN and CDR2 FVKESK. The CDR3 is 15 residues long.